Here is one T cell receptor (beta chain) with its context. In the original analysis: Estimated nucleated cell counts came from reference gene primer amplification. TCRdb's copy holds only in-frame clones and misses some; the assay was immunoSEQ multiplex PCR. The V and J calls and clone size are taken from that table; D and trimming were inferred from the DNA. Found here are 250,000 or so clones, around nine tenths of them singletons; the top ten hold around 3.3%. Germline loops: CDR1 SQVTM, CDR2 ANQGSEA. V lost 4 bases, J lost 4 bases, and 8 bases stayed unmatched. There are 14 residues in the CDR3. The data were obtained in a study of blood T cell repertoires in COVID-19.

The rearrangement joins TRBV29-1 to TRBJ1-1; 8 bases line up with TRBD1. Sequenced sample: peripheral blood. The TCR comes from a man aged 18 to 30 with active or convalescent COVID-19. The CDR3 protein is CSVVLPTGVTEAFF. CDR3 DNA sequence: TGCAGCGTTGTTCTCCCGACAGGGGTCACTGAAGCTTTCTTT.